This entry describes one T cell receptor (beta chain). Its antigen remains unknown. Healthy donors had no documented immune events, such as infections, while sampled. The data stem from a study of identifying expanded T cells in peripheral blood. This CDR3 has 13 amino acids. Germline lookup yields CDR1 LNHDA and CDR2 SQIVND (reference sequence). The V and J ends lost 10 bases and 4 bases, in that order; junction bases with no gene match: 2. Study results and limitations: Approximately 1.1 clones differed between technical replicates, versus 16.4 and 19 over time. Variance in clone template counts between two-week samples significantly increased with total template count across all healthy donors.

The table came from immunoSEQ multiplex PCR; TCRdb's copy has only in-frame clones and leaves some out. This table holds around 130,000 clones, 75% to 90% found once. The sequencing input was blood. This chain uses TRBV19 with TRBJ2-3, with 13 nucleotides matching TRBD2. This TCR came from a person between 18 and 69 years old in good health. CDR3 DNA: TGTGCCACGACTAGCGGGGGGTCAGATACGCAGTATTTT. Protein product: CATTSGGSDTQYF.